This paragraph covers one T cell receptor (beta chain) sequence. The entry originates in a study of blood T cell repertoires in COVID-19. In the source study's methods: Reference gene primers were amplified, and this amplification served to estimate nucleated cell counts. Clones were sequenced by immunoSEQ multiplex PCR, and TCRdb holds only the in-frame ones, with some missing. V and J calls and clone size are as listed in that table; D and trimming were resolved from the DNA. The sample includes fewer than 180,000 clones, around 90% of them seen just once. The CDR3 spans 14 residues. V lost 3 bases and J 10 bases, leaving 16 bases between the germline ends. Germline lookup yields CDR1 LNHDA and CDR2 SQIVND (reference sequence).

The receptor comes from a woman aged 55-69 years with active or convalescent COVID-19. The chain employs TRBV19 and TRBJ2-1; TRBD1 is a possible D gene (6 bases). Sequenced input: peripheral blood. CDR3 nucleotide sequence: TGTGCCAGTAGTATGTGGCGAGGCCAGGGGGAGCAGTTCTTC. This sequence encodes CASSMWRGQGEQFF.